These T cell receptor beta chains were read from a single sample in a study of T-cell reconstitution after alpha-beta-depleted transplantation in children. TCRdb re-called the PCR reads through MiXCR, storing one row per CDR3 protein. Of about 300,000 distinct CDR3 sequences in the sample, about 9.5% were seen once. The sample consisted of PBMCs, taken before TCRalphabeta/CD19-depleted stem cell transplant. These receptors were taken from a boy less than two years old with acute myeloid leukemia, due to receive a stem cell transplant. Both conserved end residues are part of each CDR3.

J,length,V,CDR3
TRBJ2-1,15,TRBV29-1,CSVEGTLWVYNEQFF
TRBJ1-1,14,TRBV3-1,CASRPRGTGAEAFF
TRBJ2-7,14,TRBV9,CASSVGDRAYEQYF
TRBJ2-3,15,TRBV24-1,CATSDLQKGTDTQYF
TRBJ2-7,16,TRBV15,CATSRDGVLDSDEQYF
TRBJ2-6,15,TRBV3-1,CASSLGEPGANVLTF
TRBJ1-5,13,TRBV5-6,CASDWLLNQPQHF
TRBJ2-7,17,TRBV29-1,CSVEFPVGSIPTYEQYF
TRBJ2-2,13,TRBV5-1,CTSSLTPHRELFF
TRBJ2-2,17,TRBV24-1,CATSDSPGGQFTGELFF
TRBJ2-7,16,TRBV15,CATSRSYGRGGYEQYF
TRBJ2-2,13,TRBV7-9,CASSYRVTGELFF
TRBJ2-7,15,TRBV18,CASSRQPDTVYEQYF
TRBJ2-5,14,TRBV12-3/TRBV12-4,CASSPSSGQETQYF
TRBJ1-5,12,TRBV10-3,CAISVSDQPQHF
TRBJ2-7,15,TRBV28,CASSPQSRTGRSQYF
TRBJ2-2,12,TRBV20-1,CSAYPRVGELFF
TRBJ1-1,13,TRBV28,CASKGRGITEAFF
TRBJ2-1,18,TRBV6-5,CASSYRGLAGVSLSEQFF